Described below is a single T cell receptor (beta chain) sequence and its context. V shed 6 bases, J shed 3 bases, and the junction held 4 bases outside the gene matches. The germline CDR1 and CDR2 sequences are LGHDT and YNNKEL (reference sequence). The CDR3 consists of 14 residues. The data derive from a study of blood T cell repertoires in COVID-19. Study-level information: From T cells, B-cell-depleted T cells, or PBMCs came the material, which was cDNA or gDNA.

The repertoire was sequenced with immunoSEQ multiplex PCR; TCRdb's copy has only in-frame clones and lacks some. The table has around 95,000 clones, 81% seen once. The source material was peripheral blood. The TCR was taken from a woman of 80 years or more with acute or convalescent COVID-19. V gene TRBV3-1 (or the pseudogene TRBV3-2) combines with J gene TRBJ1-1; 10 nucleotides agree with TRBD1. The CDR3 DNA reads TGTGCCAGCAGAAGACAGGGGGCCGACACTGAAGCTTTCTTT. Translated: CASRRQGADTEAFF.